A single sample gave rise to the 27 T cell receptor beta chains below, sequenced in a study of blood T cells in healthy people across ages. A J-beta primer mix and a sample-barcoded 5' primer were used in a second PCR of roughly 6 to 11 cycles. TCRdb re-called the 5' RACE reads with MiXCR, one entry per CDR3 protein. The sample lists 700,000 to 950,000 distinct CDR3 sequences, around 46% occurring once. Material: blood. The receptors derive from a woman aged 55-70 years in good health.

This clonotype has a count of ten or more. A read error may be the cause here, since a much bigger clone is one base away. The chain is built from TRBV7-3 and TRBJ2-1; D uncertain. The DNA end is a closer match to TRBJ2-7, so the J assignment may be wrong. Germline V lookup: CDR1 SGHTA, CDR2 FQGTGA. The CDR3 covers 15 residues. CDR3 nucleotides: TGTGCCAGCAGCTTCCCAACTAATTCCTACAATGAGCAGTACTTC. The encoded protein is CASSFPTNSYNEQYF.

This clonotype was recorded a few times. J is TRBJ1-2 and V is TRBV11-2; unclear D gene. V was clipped by 0 bases and J by 3 bases, with 8 bases between them. The germline V gene encodes CDR1 SGHAT and CDR2 FQNNGV. The CDR3 covers 14 residues. The CDR3 coding sequence is TGTGCCAGCAGCTTAGATGGCGGACACTATGGCTACACCTTC. It translates to CASSLDGGHYGYTF.

This clonotype was picked up many times. This sequence joins TRBV29-1 and TRBJ1-2; 7 nucleotides match TRBD1. Looked up from germline, CDR1 is SQVTM and CDR2 is ANQGSEA. The CDR3 covers 14 residues. V dropped 1 base and J dropped 3; count of bases not matched to a gene: 5. CDR3 sequence reads: CSVEARDSHYGYTF. CDR3 nucleotide sequence: TGCAGCGTTGAAGCCCGGGACAGCCACTATGGCTACACCTTC.

This clonotype was observed a few times. CDR3 sequence reads: CSVSFVSGFTGELFF. For the CDR3, the DNA is TGCAGCGTTAGCTTTGTATCGGGGTTCACCGGGGAGCTGTTTTTT. V gene TRBV29-1 combines with J gene TRBJ2-2; perhaps TRBD2 as D (5 bases). With 5 bases removed from V and 4 bases from J, the gap between germline ends came to 17 bases. Germline V lookup: CDR1 SQVTM, CDR2 ANQGSEA. This CDR3 has 15 amino acids.

A word on this clonotype: A read error may be the cause here, since a much bigger clone is one base away. The chain uses TRBV29-1 and TRBJ2-3; the D call may be TRBD1 or TRBD2 (5 bases each). V was clipped by 7 bases and J by 11 bases, with 19 bases between them. The CDR3 runs to 12 residues. Germline assignment: CDR1 SQVTM and CDR2 ANQGSEA. The CDR3 here is CSALMGETGQYF. Here the CDR3 DNA reads TGCAGCGCCCTTATGGGGGAAACAGGGCAGTATTTT.

The CDR3 bases are TGTGCCAGCAGCGAGTTACCTGGGCCACCACGAGAGACCCAGTACTTC. As protein: CASSELPGPPRETQYF. The chain couples TRBV14 to TRBJ2-5, with D unclear. Trimming took off 5 bases at V and 4 bases at J, with 20 bases between the two ends. This CDR3 has 16 residues. CDR1 is SGHDN and CDR2 is FVKESK in the germline V gene.

In regard to this clonotype: This may stem from a read error, because a much larger clone lies one nucleotide away. The rearrangement links TRBV29-1 to TRBJ2-5; 10 bases map to TRBD2. The CDR3 loop spans 14 amino acids. The V gene end was trimmed by 4 bases and the J gene end by 10 bases; junction bases not matched to a gene: 12. CDR1 is SQVTM, CDR2 ANQGSEA, per germline. CDR3 sequence (DNA): TGCAGCGTTGGCCCAGAACAGCGGGGGGGGATCCAGTACTTC. Translating gives CSVGPEQRGGIQYF. Together with reference TRBV29-1 and TRBJ2-5, the CDR3 gives the full variable domain: SAVISQKPSRDICQRGTSLTIQCQVDSQVTMMFWYRQQPGQSLTLIATANQGSEATYESGFVIDKFPISRPNLTFSTLTVSNMSPEDSSIYLCSVGPEQRGGIQYFGPGTRLLVL.

This clonotype was observed a handful of times. The chain recombines TRBV7-3 with TRBJ1-4; 7 bases agree with TRBD1. The V gene end was trimmed by 7 bases and the J gene end by 2 bases; junction bases not matched to a gene: 4. The CDR3 runs 14 residues. CDR1 and CDR2 from the germline V gene are SGHTA and FQGTGA. The CDR3: CASKATGTNEKLFF. The CDR3 DNA follows: TGTGCCAGCAAGGCGACAGGGACTAATGAAAAACTGTTTTTT.

The chain is built from TRBV7-2 and TRBJ1-2; no clear D. Trimming pared 5 bases from V and 5 bases from J, leaving 12 bases between. In germline, CDR1 is SGHTA, CDR2 FQGNSA. CDR3 length: 13 amino acids. The CDR3 nucleotides are TGTGCCAGCAGCCAAAACAATAAATATGGCTACACCTTC. Translated: CASSQNNKYGYTF.

The chain employs TRBV9 and TRBJ2-5, with a possible D match to TRBD1 (7 bases). Trimming took 1 base from V and 2 from J, leaving 15 bases between them. The CDR3 spans 16 residues. Germline V gene sequence: CDR1 SGDLS, CDR2 YYNGEE. The CDR3 region has the DNA TGTGCCAGCAGCGTATCCCCACAGGGGACTCAAGAGACCCAGTACTTC. Encoded protein: CASSVSPQGTQETQYF.

V gene TRBV20-1 combines with J gene TRBJ2-1; the D is unclear. Deletions cut 5 bases from V and 0 bases from J, with 8 bases between. The germline V gene has CDR1 DFQATT and CDR2 SNEGSKA (reference sequence). This CDR3 is built from 13 residues. CDR3 protein: CSALASSYNEQFF. Here the CDR3 DNA reads TGCAGTGCTTTAGCCAGCTCCTACAATGAGCAGTTCTTC.

The chain couples TRBV9 to TRBJ1-4, with 7 bases aligning to TRBD1. The trim removed 0 bases at V and 7 bases at J, leaving 3 bases unmatched. The germline V gene has CDR1 SGDLS and CDR2 YYNGEE. This CDR3 has 14 amino acids. The CDR3: CASSVGRGIEKLFF. The CDR3 DNA is TGTGCCAGCAGCGTAGGCAGGGGGATTGAAAAACTGTTTTTT.

A remark on this clonotype: This may arise from a read error, as a much more abundant clone is one base away. This chain links TRBV5-1 with TRBJ1-6; D may be TRBD1 (5 bases). CDR1 and CDR2 from the germline V gene are SGHRS and YFSETQ. This CDR3 comprises 14 residues. The CDR3 loop reads CASSSEEGRSPPHF. The CDR3 DNA reads TGCGCCAGCAGCTCCGAAGAGGGGAGGTCACCCCCCCACTTT.

This clonotype was seen only a few times. The chain couples TRBV6-1 to TRBJ2-5; D is unresolved. The CDR3 is 16 residues long. Trimming left V 7 bases short and J 5 bases short, with 23 bases between. Germline lookup yields CDR1 MNHNS and CDR2 SASEGT. CDR3 sequence: CASILNRMGFGETQYF. Written as DNA, the CDR3 is TGTGCCAGCATCCTGAACCGTATGGGGTTCGGGGAGACCCAGTACTTC.

The CDR3 loop is CASSRKQSVYGYTF. The CDR3 region has the DNA TGTGCCAGCAGTCGGAAGCAAAGCGTCTATGGCTACACCTTC. The rearrangement uses TRBV6-2 or TRBV6-3 and TRBJ1-2, with no clear D. Germline CDR1 is MNHEY and CDR2 is SVGEGT. V lost 5 bases and J 4 bases, leaving 14 bases between the germline ends. The length of the CDR3 is 14 residues.

The gene calls are TRBV4-2 and TRBJ2-7, with D possibly being TRBD2 (5 bases). Germline CDR1 and CDR2: LGHNA and YNFKEQ. The V and J ends lost 0 bases and 7 bases respectively, with 16 bases between them. The CDR3 is 15 amino acids. CDR3 sequence (DNA): TGTGCCAGCAGCCAAGATCTCGGTCAGGCGGGTGAGCAGTACTTC. Amino acid sequence: CASSQDLGQAGEQYF.

About this clonotype: Since the CDR3 does not end with the conserved phenylalanine or tryptophan, this likely comes from a read error. This rearrangement joins TRBV7-3 to TRBJ2-1, with 8 bases lining up with TRBD2. Unmatched junction bases numbered 6, after V lost 1 base and J lost 7 bases. The germline V gene has CDR1 SGHTA and CDR2 FQGTGA. The CDR3 is 15 residues long. CDR3 amino acids: CASSLIGLANNEQFI. In DNA form, the CDR3 reads TGTGCCAGCAGCTTAATAGGACTAGCTAATAATGAGCAGTTCATC.

This clonotype came up once. The chain recombines TRBV25-1 with TRBJ1-5; weak D call: TRBD1 (6 bases). V lost 4 bases, J lost 3 bases, and 13 bases lay in between. This CDR3 contains 15 residues. Per germline, CDR1 MGHDK and CDR2 SYGVNS. In nucleotides, the CDR3 is TGTGCCAGCAGTGCTGGTCAGGGGTACAATCAGCCCCAGCATTTT. This translates into CASSAGQGYNQPQHF.

V gene TRBV3-1 combines with J gene TRBJ2-1; TRBD2 agrees at 8 bases. The CDR3 extends over 15 amino acids. J gave up 5 bases and V 3 bases, and 6 bases lay outside the gene matches. CDR1 and CDR2 (germline): LGHDT, YNNKEL (reference sequence). The CDR3 region is CASSQMTSANNEQFF. DNA of the CDR3: TGTGCCAGCAGCCAGATGACTAGCGCTAACAATGAGCAGTTCTTC.

In this sample, this clonotype is medium-sized (0.01 to 0.1%). The gene calls are TRBV4-2 and TRBJ2-5, with TRBD2 identical over 11 bases. Germline V gene data show CDR1 as LGHNA and CDR2 as YNFKEQ. Trimming at V came to 4 bases and at J to 5 bases, leaving 12 bases not matched to a gene. The CDR3 length is 17 residues. CDR3: CASSRTSRSGGAETQYF. CDR3 sequence (DNA): TGTGCCAGCAGCCGCACTTCGCGTAGCGGGGGGGCTGAGACCCAGTACTTC.

This clonotype occurred a few times. This chain's CDR3 is CSARTLAGTGFDGYTF. The CDR3 coding sequence is TGCAGTGCCAGGACTTTAGCCGGGACAGGGTTCGATGGCTACACCTTC. The chain links TRBV20-1 to TRBJ1-2, with 9 bases matching TRBD1. The CDR3 sequence is 16 residues long. Looked up from germline, CDR1 is DFQATT and CDR2 is SNEGSKA (reference sequence). The ends lost 6 bases at V and 6 bases at J; junction bases unmatched: 17.

This chain links TRBV6-2 or TRBV6-3 with TRBJ2-7, with 7 bases lining up with TRBD2. The CDR3 contains 15 residues. The V segment lost 6 bases and the J segment 5 bases; nucleotides outside the gene matches: 13. Germline CDR1 and CDR2: MNHEY and SVGEGT. CDR3 bases: TGTGCCAGCAGCCAATCTAGCGGAAATTCTAACGAGCAGTACTTC. Its protein product is CASSQSSGNSNEQYF.

The rearrangement links TRBV28 to TRBJ2-7; no definite D call. The CDR3 is 12 amino acids. Germline loops: CDR1 MDHEN, CDR2 SYDVKM. V lost 8 bases, J lost 3 bases, and 11 bases lay in between. The CDR3 sequence: CASLGSRYEQYF. The DNA for the CDR3 is TGTGCCAGCCTTGGCAGCCGCTACGAGCAGTACTTC.

The chain combines TRBV12-3 or TRBV12-4 with TRBJ2-5; possible D gene TRBD1, 6 bases. The V end lost 2 bases, the J end lost 2 bases, and 12 bases lay between the germline ends. The CDR3 is 15 residues long. CDR3 protein: CASSLLQGQQETQYF. The CDR3 nucleotides are TGTGCCAGCAGTTTACTACAGGGTCAGCAAGAGACCCAGTACTTC.

V usage is TRBV5-5 and J usage is TRBJ1-2, with 7 bases matching TRBD1. V shed 1 base, J shed 1 base, and the junction held 1 base outside the gene matches. The germline CDR1 and CDR2 sequences are SGHKS and YYEKEE (reference sequence). The CDR3 spans 14 residues. The CDR3 nucleotides read TGTGCCAGCAGCTTGACAGGGGTTAACTATGGCTACACCTTC. Translation: CASSLTGVNYGYTF.

A single count supports this clonotype. Since a much larger clone is just one base distant, this may be a read error. This chain joins TRBV4-3 and TRBJ2-7; maybe TRBD2 (6 bases). The J call could be wrong; TRBJ2-4 is a better fit for the DNA end. The CDR3 sequence is 14 residues long. From germline, CDR1 is LGHNA and CDR2 YSLEER. In nucleotides, the CDR3 is TGCGCCAGCAGCCAAGATTCGGGGAGGAGCATTCAGTACTTC. It translates to CASSQDSGRSIQYF.

CDR3 region: CASSLGGTSGRNQETQYF. CDR3 in DNA: TGTGCCAGCAGCTTAGGGGGGACTAGCGGGAGGAACCAAGAGACCCAGTACTTC. This chain links TRBV7-3 with TRBJ2-5, with 15 bases matching TRBD2. Germline V gives CDR1 SGHTA, CDR2 FQGTGA. The V and J ends lost 2 bases and 0 bases, in that order; junction bases with no gene match: 4. The CDR3 spans 18 residues. Together with reference TRBV7-3 and TRBJ2-5, the CDR3 gives the full variable domain: GAGVSQTPSNKVTEKGKYVELRCDPISGHTALYWYRQSLGQGPEFLIYFQGTGAADDSGLPNDRFFAVRPEGSVSTLKIQRTERGDSAVYLCASSLGGTSGRNQETQYFGPGTRLLVL.